These 9 T cell receptor beta chains were sequenced from one sample in a study of control samples from healthy donors and cancer patients. Repertoires were generated with immunoSEQ multiplex PCR, while TCRdb's copy carries only in-frame clones and drops some. The repertoire consists of 150,000 or so clones, with approximately 92% occurring once and the leading ten covering approximately 4%. The specimen was blood. These receptors came from a woman aged 55-70 years in good health.

This chain uses TRBV19 with TRBJ1-1; D may be TRBD1 (6 bases). V was clipped by 10 bases and J by 5 bases, with 17 bases between them. The germline CDR1 and CDR2 sequences are LNHDA and SQIVND (reference sequence). The CDR3 consists of 13 residues. The DNA for the CDR3 is TGTGCCACCGGGGGGGCAGGCGGTACTGAAGCTTTCTTT. Its protein product is CATGGAGGTEAFF.

The rearrangement uses TRBV9 and TRBJ1-3; D uncertain. V lost 3 bases and J 2 bases, leaving 6 bases between the germline ends. CDR1 and CDR2 (germline): SGDLS, YYNGEE. The CDR3 has 13 residues. The CDR3 loop reads CASSATTGNTIYF. CDR3 nucleotides: TGTGCCAGCAGCGCAACAACTGGAAACACCATATATTTT.

The V gene is TRBV2, the J gene TRBJ2-3; 7 nucleotides match TRBD2. V gave up 5 bases and J gave up 1 base; unmatched junction bases: 3. Germline assignment: CDR1 SNHLY and CDR2 FYNNEI. There are 14 residues in the CDR3. CDR3 amino acids: CASSFAGGTDTQYF. The CDR3 nucleotides are TGTGCCAGCAGTTTTGCGGGGGGCACAGATACGCAGTATTTT.

The chain has TRBV7-8 and TRBJ2-1; D tentatively reads TRBD1 or TRBD2 (5 bases each). CDR3 size: 15 residues. V was shortened by 4 bases and J by 8 bases, with 18 bases between the two germline ends. CDR1 and CDR2 from the germline V gene are SGHVS and FQNEAQ. The CDR3 loop reads CASSSGTQITHEQFF. CDR3 sequence (DNA): TGTGCCAGCAGCTCCGGGACCCAGATAACCCATGAGCAGTTCTTC. Looking up the rest from reference TRBV7-8 and TRBJ2-1 gives the full variable domain: GAGVSQSPRYKVAKRGQDVALRCDPISGHVSLFWYQQALGQGPEFLTYFQNEAQLDKSGLPSDRFFAERPEGSVSTLKIQRTQQEDSAVYLCASSSGTQITHEQFFGPGTRLTVL.

CDR3 residues: CASSLEASGVANTGELFF. CDR3 bases: TGCGCCAGCAGCTTGGAAGCTAGCGGGGTTGCGAACACCGGGGAGCTGTTTTTT. The rearrangement uses TRBV5-1 and TRBJ2-2, with 9 bases aligning to TRBD2. The CDR3 has 18 residues. V lost 0 bases, J lost 0 bases, and 6 bases stayed unmatched. CDR1 and CDR2 from the germline V gene are SGHRS and YFSETQ. Supplemented by reference TRBV5-1 and TRBJ2-2, the full variable domain reads KAGVTQTPRYLIKTRGQQVTLSCSPISGHRSVSWYQQTPGQGLQFLFEYFSETQRNKGNFPGRFSGRQFSNSRSEMNVSTLELGDSALYLCASSLEASGVANTGELFFGEGSRLTVL.

This chain uses TRBV7-9 with TRBJ1-2; D call uncertain. The V and J ends lost 2 bases and 8 bases respectively, with 15 bases between them. CDR1 and CDR2 from the germline V gene are SEHNR and FQNEAQ (reference sequence). CDR3 length: 14 amino acids. The CDR3 is CASSLSGRTRGYTF. The CDR3, as DNA: TGTGCCAGCAGCTTATCGGGCAGAACAAGGGGCTACACCTTC.

CDR3 residues: CASSPQGGLTDTQYF. Here the CDR3 DNA reads TGTGCCAGCTCACCACAGGGGGGACTCACAGATACGCAGTATTTT. V usage is TRBV18 and J usage is TRBJ2-3; D may be TRBD1 or TRBD2 (6 bases each). Deletions cut 1 base from V and 2 bases from J, with 10 bases between. The CDR3 is 15 amino acids. Germline assignment: CDR1 KGHSH and CDR2 LQKENI.

This rearrangement joins TRBV6-6 to TRBJ2-7, with a possible D match to TRBD1 (5 bases). The germline gives CDR1 MNHNY, CDR2 SVGAGI (reference sequence). Trimming pared 5 bases from V and 3 bases from J, leaving 20 bases between. The CDR3 has 16 amino acids. The DNA of the CDR3 is TGTGCCAGCAGTACCTTCTTTGGCAGGGTAGGCTACGAGCAGTACTTC. Its protein product is CASSTFFGRVGYEQYF.

The chain links TRBV27 to TRBJ1-1; possibly TRBD1 for D (5 bases). Trimming cost V 6 bases and J 1 base, with 15 bases left between them. This CDR3 spans 15 amino acids. Per germline, CDR1 MNHEY and CDR2 SMNVEV (reference sequence). CDR3 bases: TGTGCCAGCAGCCTAGAAGGGGCCGCGAACACTGAAGCTTTCTTT. Residues: CASSLEGAANTEAFF.